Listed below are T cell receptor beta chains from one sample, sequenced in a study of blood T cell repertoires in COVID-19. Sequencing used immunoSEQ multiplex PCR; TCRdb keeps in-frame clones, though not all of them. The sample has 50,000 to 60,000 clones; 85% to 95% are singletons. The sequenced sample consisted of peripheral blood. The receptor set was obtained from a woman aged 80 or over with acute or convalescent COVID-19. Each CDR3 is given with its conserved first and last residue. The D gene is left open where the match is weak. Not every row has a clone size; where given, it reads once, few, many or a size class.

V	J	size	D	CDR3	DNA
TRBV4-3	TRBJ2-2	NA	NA	CASSQDLPGAGRVGRNTGELFF	TGCGCCAGCAGCCAAGATCTGCCGGGCGCGGGAAGAGTGGGGCGAAACACCGGGGAGCTGTTTTTT
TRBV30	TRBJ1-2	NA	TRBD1	CACEHRDRVGGYTF	TGTGCCTGCGAACACCGAGACAGGGTGGGCGGCTACACCTTC
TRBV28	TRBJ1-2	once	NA	CASSPEQGHGYTF	TGTGCCAGCAGCCCAGAACAGGGCCATGGCTACACCTTC
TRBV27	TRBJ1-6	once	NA	CASSGPGGSPLHF	TGTGCCAGCAGTGGGCCCGGGGGTTCACCCCTCCACTTT
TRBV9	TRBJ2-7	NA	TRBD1	CASSVQTGISYEQYF	TGTGCCAGCAGCGTACAGACAGGGATCTCCTACGAGCAGTACTTC
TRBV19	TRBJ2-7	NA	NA	CASSIGARGRSSYEQYF	TGTGCCAGTAGTATCGGGGCGCGGGGGCGCAGCTCCTACGAGCAGTACTTC
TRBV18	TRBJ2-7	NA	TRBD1	CASSPRTGGSYEQYF	TGTGCCAGCTCACCACGGACAGGGGGCTCCTACGAGCAGTACTTC
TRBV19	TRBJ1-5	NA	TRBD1	CASSIGDRGSNQPQHF	TGTGCCAGTAGTATAGGGGACAGGGGTAGCAATCAGCCCCAGCATTTT
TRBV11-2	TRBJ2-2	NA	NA	CASRTSIDTGELFF	TGTGCCAGCAGGACTAGTATTGACACCGGGGAGCTGTTTTTT
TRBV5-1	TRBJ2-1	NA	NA	CASSPDNRVSEQFF	TGCGCCAGCAGCCCGGATAACAGGGTTAGTGAGCAGTTCTTC
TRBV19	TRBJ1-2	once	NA	CASSIASNNYGYTF	TGTGCCAGTAGTATTGCGTCAAATAACTATGGCTACACCTTC
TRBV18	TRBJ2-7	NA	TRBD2	CASSSTSGSSYEQYF	TGTGCCAGCTCATCGACTAGCGGGAGCTCCTACGAGCAGTACTTC
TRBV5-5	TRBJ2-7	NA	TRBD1	CASSAADRGSLGEQYF	TGTGCCAGCAGCGCGGCGGACAGGGGCTCCCTCGGCGAGCAGTACTTC
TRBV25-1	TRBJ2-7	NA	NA	CASSPLTSLYEQYF	TGTGCCAGCAGTCCCCTAACTAGCCTCTACGAGCAGTACTTC
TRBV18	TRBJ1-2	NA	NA	CASSPQVGINNYGYTF	TGTGCCAGCTCTCCCCAGGTGGGCATAAATAACTATGGCTACACCTTC